Below, 26 T cell receptor beta chains from the same sample are listed, as sequenced in a study of cytomegalovirus exposure and HLA in healthy donors. PCR was performed using 60 Vbeta and 13 Jbeta primers. Generated by immunoSEQ multiplex PCR, the TCRdb table keeps only in-frame clones and is missing some. The sample includes 250,000 to 350,000 clones, under 80% of them seen just once. Sequencing input: PBMCs. The receptors here all came from a female donor in good health and CMV-seronegative.

This chain uses TRBV28 with TRBJ1-3; perhaps TRBD1 as D (5 bases). V was trimmed by 4 bases and J by 0 bases, leaving 13 bases between them. Germline-derived CDR1 and CDR2 are MDHEN and SYDVKM. This CDR3 spans 16 amino acids. The CDR3 coding sequence is TGTGCCAGCAGTTCCCTGGACACCCTCTCTGGAAACACCATATATTTT. It encodes CASSSLDTLSGNTIYF.

The chain joins TRBV6-6 to TRBJ1-2; 9 bases match TRBD1. The germline V gene encodes CDR1 MNHNY and CDR2 SVGAGI (reference sequence). This CDR3 contains 14 residues. The ends lost 5 bases at V and 5 bases at J; junction bases unmatched: 6. The CDR3 loop is CASSPGQGWYGYTF. As DNA, the CDR3 is TGTGCCAGCAGTCCGGGACAGGGCTGGTATGGCTACACCTTC.

This clone has only a few counts. The chain links TRBV30 to TRBJ2-7; D is perhaps TRBD2 (5 bases). CDR1 and CDR2 (germline): GTSNPN, SVGIG (reference sequence). The length of the CDR3 is 13 residues. V lost 2 bases and J lost 2, with 10 bases in between. DNA for the CDR3: TGTGCCTGGAGTCGGGGAGACCCCTACGAGCAGTACTTC. As protein: CAWSRGDPYEQYF. The full variable domain, in which reference TRBV30 and TRBJ2-7 provide the parts outside the CDR3, is SQTIHQWPATLVQPVGSPLSLECTVEGTSNPNLYWYRQAAGRGLQLLFYSVGIGQISSEVPQNLSASRPQDRQFILSSKKLLLSDSGFYLCAWSRGDPYEQYFGPGTRLTVT.

The chain carries TRBV11-2 and TRBJ2-3, with TRBD2 matching over 9 bases. This CDR3 is built from 16 residues. Germline-derived CDR1 and CDR2 are SGHAT and FQNNGV. V trimming: 4 bases; J trimming: 4 bases; junction bases outside the gene matches: 9. The CDR3 DNA reads TGTGCCAGCAGCTCCGAGCGGGAGGTGAGCTCAGATACGCAGTATTTT. Residues: CASSSEREVSSDTQYF.

This clone came up a few times. The chain couples TRBV4-1 to TRBJ2-2; possibly TRBD1 for D (5 bases). The CDR3 is 14 residues long. V lost 7 bases and J 9 bases, leaving 18 bases between the germline ends. Germline CDR1 is MGHRA and CDR2 is YSYEKL. CDR3 DNA sequence: TGCGCCAGCACCCAGCTGGCGGACATGAGGGAGCTGTTTTTT. This translates into CASTQLADMRELFF.

The V gene is TRBV5-6, the J gene TRBJ2-2, with a possible D match to TRBD1 (5 bases). CDR1 SGHDT and CDR2 YYEEEE come from the germline V gene. Trimming shortened V by 4 bases and J by 0 bases, and 10 bases separated the two germline ends. The CDR3 extends over 15 amino acids. The CDR3, as DNA: TGTGCCAGCAGCCGTGACAGATCGAACACCGGGGAGCTGTTTTTT. It specifies CASSRDRSNTGELFF.

This clone has just a few counts. V and J are TRBV7-9 and TRBJ2-7, with a tentative D call TRBD1 (6 bases). Looked up from germline, CDR1 is SEHNR and CDR2 is FQNEAQ (reference sequence). The V end lost 3 bases, the J end lost 4 bases, and 10 bases lay between the germline ends. The CDR3 is 13 amino acids. The CDR3 here is CASSLGDTYEQYF. The CDR3 bases are TGTGCCAGCAGCTTGGGGGACACTTACGAGCAGTACTTC.

J is TRBJ2-7 and V is TRBV5-1; 7 bases align to TRBD1. The germline gives CDR1 SGHRS, CDR2 YFSETQ. V shed 4 bases, J shed 3 bases, and the junction held 7 bases outside the gene matches. CDR3 size: 14 residues. In DNA, the CDR3 is TGCGCCAGCAGCCGCCACGACAGGGACTACGAGCAGTACTTC. The encoded protein is CASSRHDRDYEQYF.

The chain carries TRBV4-2 and TRBJ2-5; tentative D call: TRBD2 (6 bases). V was trimmed by 1 base and J by 4 bases, leaving 7 bases between them. There are 13 residues in the CDR3. Germline V CDR1 and CDR2: LGHNA, YNFKEQ. As DNA, the CDR3 is TGTGCCAGCAGCCAAGGGGACTCAGAGACCCAGTACTTC. Translated, it gives CASSQGDSETQYF.

This rearrangement joins TRBV15 to TRBJ2-1, with 9 positions matching TRBD2. The CDR3 sequence is 18 residues long. V gave up 1 base and J gave up 2 bases; unmatched junction bases: 9. The V gene's germline CDR1 is LNHNV and CDR2 YYDKDF (reference sequence). The CDR3 loop is CATSRGDLAGQPYNEQFF. The CDR3 coding sequence is TGTGCCACCAGCAGAGGAGACCTAGCGGGGCAGCCCTACAATGAGCAGTTCTTC.

This clone was recorded a few times. The chain recombines TRBV10-3 with TRBJ2-5; 11 nucleotides agree with TRBD2. Germline-derived CDR1 and CDR2 are ENHRY and SYGVKD. The CDR3 is made up of 15 amino acids. V shed 4 bases and J 1 base; nucleotides not matched to a gene: 2. CDR3 loop: CAISGLAGSQETQYF. The DNA of the CDR3 is TGTGCCATCAGTGGACTAGCGGGATCCCAAGAGACCCAGTACTTC.

The V call is TRBV5-1, the J call TRBJ2-7; D is perhaps TRBD2 (6 bases). This CDR3 contains 16 residues. Trimming left V 4 bases short and J 5 bases short, with 22 bases between. Germline CDR1 SGHRS, CDR2 YFSETQ. CDR3 in DNA: TGCGCCAGCAGCCGGGAAGGGACGTTGGGAGGCCACGAGCAGTACTTC. This translates into CASSREGTLGGHEQYF.

J is TRBJ2-1 and V is TRBV2; D might be TRBD2 (5 bases). Germline CDR1 is SNHLY and CDR2 is FYNNEI. The CDR3 length is 15 residues. V gave up 6 bases and J gave up 6 bases, with 18 bases separating them. The CDR3 region is CASREERWGFNEQFF. CDR3 in DNA: TGTGCCAGCAGGGAGGAGAGGTGGGGATTCAATGAGCAGTTCTTC. Full variable domain (remainder filled in from reference TRBV2 and TRBJ2-1): EPEVTQTPSHQVTQMGQEVILRCVPISNHLYFYWYRQILGQKVEFLVSFYNNEISEKSEIFDDQFSVERPDGSNFTLKIRSTKLEDSAMYFCASREERWGFNEQFFGPGTRLTVL.

The CDR3 sequence is CASSYSAQGSNQPQHF. The CDR3 bases are TGTGCCAGCAGTTATTCGGCACAGGGGAGCAATCAGCCCCAGCATTTT. The chain recombines TRBV6-9 with TRBJ1-5, with 7 bases aligning to TRBD1. Germline assignment: CDR1 MNHGY and CDR2 SVAAGI. The CDR3 sequence is 16 residues long. J was trimmed by 1 base and V by 0 bases; bases with no gene match: 3.

The chain couples TRBV7-9 to TRBJ2-1; D perhaps matches TRBD1 (7 bases). This CDR3 has 15 amino acids. CDR1 is SEHNR and CDR2 is FQNEAQ in the germline V gene (reference sequence). The V and J ends lost 1 base and 8 bases respectively, with 15 bases between them. CDR3 protein: CASSLDGGRGDEQFF. The DNA of the CDR3 is TGTGCCAGCAGCTTAGACGGGGGCAGGGGGGATGAGCAGTTCTTC.

The chain has TRBV19 and TRBJ1-5; 7 nucleotides agree with TRBD1. The CDR3 runs 12 residues. Trimming took 8 bases from V and 3 from J; bases not matched to a gene: 1. The germline CDR1 and CDR2 sequences are LNHDA and SQIVND (reference sequence). The CDR3 here is CASGQVNQPQHF. As DNA, the CDR3 is TGTGCCAGTGGACAGGTCAATCAGCCCCAGCATTTT. The variable domain in full, completed from reference TRBV19 and TRBJ1-5, reads DGGITQSPKYLFRKEGQNVTLSCEQNLNHDAMYWYRQDPGQGLRLIYYSQIVNDFQKGDIAEGYSVSREKKESFPLTVTSAQKNPTAFYLCASGQVNQPQHFGDGTRLSIL.

The chain has TRBV5-6 and TRBJ2-1, with a possible D match to TRBD2 (6 bases). V was cut by 3 bases and J by 2 bases, with 18 bases left in between. The CDR3 runs 17 residues. Germline-derived CDR1 and CDR2 are SGHDT and YYEEEE. CDR3 sequence: CASSSKRVSGAYNEQFF. DNA for the CDR3: TGTGCCAGCAGCTCTAAGCGGGTGTCGGGGGCCTACAATGAGCAGTTCTTC.

This sequence joins TRBV11-3 and TRBJ2-2; 9 bases agree with TRBD2. Germline V gives CDR1 SGHNT, CDR2 YENEEA. The J segment lost 5 bases and the V segment lost 5 bases, leaving 9 bases of the junction unmatched. The CDR3 extends over 16 amino acids. The CDR3 nucleotides read TGTGCCAGCAGCCCCTGGGGTAGCGGGAGTACCGGGGAGCTGTTTTTT. Translated, it gives CASSPWGSGSTGELFF. The full variable domain, with the rest looked up from reference TRBV11-3 and TRBJ2-2, is EAGVVQSPRYKIIEKKQPVAFWCNPISGHNTLYWYLQNLGQGPELLIRYENEEAVDDSQLPKDRFSAERLKGVDSTLKIQPAELGDSAVYLCASSPWGSGSTGELFFGEGSRLTVL.

This clone has only a few counts. The genes are TRBV28 and TRBJ1-5; D not resolved. CDR1 MDHEN and CDR2 SYDVKM come from the germline V gene. This CDR3 spans 15 amino acids. The V end lost 3 bases, the J end lost 4 bases, and 13 bases lay between the germline ends. The CDR3 sequence is CASSFAPEVNQPQHF. DNA of the CDR3: TGTGCCAGCAGTTTTGCACCGGAGGTTAATCAGCCCCAGCATTTT.

This clone has only a few counts. The V call is TRBV5-1, the J call TRBJ2-5, with 9 positions matching TRBD1. In germline, CDR1 is SGHRS, CDR2 YFSETQ. The CDR3 loop spans 15 amino acids. Germline trimming cut 4 bases from V and 5 bases from J; bases unmatched to any gene: 9. The CDR3 DNA sequence: TGCGCCAGCAGCCCCCGGACAGGGGCGGTTGAGACCCAGTACTTC. This gives the protein CASSPRTGAVETQYF.

The chain recombines TRBV11-1 with TRBJ2-3, with D unclear. The CDR3 runs to 15 residues. Germline V lookup: CDR1 SGHAT, CDR2 FQDESV (reference sequence). Deletions cut 2 bases from V and 6 bases from J, with 15 bases between. The CDR3: CASSLWSYRTDTQYF. The CDR3 DNA is TGTGCCAGCAGCTTATGGTCCTATAGAACGGATACGCAGTATTTT. The full variable domain, its missing parts supplied by reference TRBV11-1 and TRBJ2-3, is EAEVAQSPRYKITEKSQAVAFWCDPISGHATLYWYRQILGQGPELLVQFQDESVVDDSQLPKDRFSAERLKGVDSTLKIQPAELGDSAMYLCASSLWSYRTDTQYFGPGTRLTVL.

The rearrangement links TRBV7-9 to TRBJ1-2; 9 bases map to TRBD1. The V gene's germline CDR1 is SEHNR and CDR2 FQNEAQ (reference sequence). The length of the CDR3 is 18 residues. The junction had 11 bases not matched to a gene; V was cut back by 1 base and J by 2 bases. CDR3 residues: CASSLDPLRTGANYGYTF. The CDR3 nucleotides read TGTGCCAGCAGCTTAGATCCATTGAGGACAGGGGCGAACTATGGCTACACCTTC.

This clone was seen a single time. The chain employs TRBV14 and TRBJ1-1, with 8 positions matching TRBD1. Trimming took 0 bases from V and 4 from J; bases not matched to a gene: 13. Germline V gives CDR1 SGHDN, CDR2 FVKESK. CDR3 size: 18 residues. CDR3 DNA sequence: TGTGCCAGCAGCCAAGATCATCGCACAGGGGGTTTAGGCACTGAAGCTTTCTTT. Amino acids: CASSQDHRTGGLGTEAFF.

This clone was detected once. This chain joins TRBV28 and TRBJ2-3, with 9 bases fitting TRBD2. The CDR3 runs to 16 residues. Germline V gives CDR1 MDHEN, CDR2 SYDVKM. Trimming took 3 bases from V and 4 from J; bases not matched to a gene: 8. The CDR3, as DNA: TGTGCCAGCAGTTTGAATAGCGGGAGTGTGGCAGATACGCAGTATTTT. This codes for CASSLNSGSVADTQYF.

The gene calls are TRBV6-5 and TRBJ2-2, with 7 positions matching TRBD1. Germline-derived CDR1 and CDR2 are MNHEY and SVGAGI. CDR3 length: 15 residues. Trimming removed 6 bases from V and 7 bases from J; junction bases left unmatched: 11. The CDR3 loop reads CASRGQAGAVGELFF. The CDR3 DNA reads as TGTGCCAGCAGAGGACAGGCCGGGGCAGTCGGGGAGCTGTTTTTT.

This clone was found a few times. This sequence joins TRBV15 and TRBJ1-4; D is undetermined. Deletions cut 0 bases from V and 6 bases from J, with 5 bases between. Germline lookup yields CDR1 LNHNV and CDR2 YYDKDF (reference sequence). This CDR3 is 13 amino acids long. CDR3 coding DNA: TGTGCCACCAGCAGAGAGCTAGATGAAAAACTGTTTTTT. Translated, it gives CATSRELDEKLFF.